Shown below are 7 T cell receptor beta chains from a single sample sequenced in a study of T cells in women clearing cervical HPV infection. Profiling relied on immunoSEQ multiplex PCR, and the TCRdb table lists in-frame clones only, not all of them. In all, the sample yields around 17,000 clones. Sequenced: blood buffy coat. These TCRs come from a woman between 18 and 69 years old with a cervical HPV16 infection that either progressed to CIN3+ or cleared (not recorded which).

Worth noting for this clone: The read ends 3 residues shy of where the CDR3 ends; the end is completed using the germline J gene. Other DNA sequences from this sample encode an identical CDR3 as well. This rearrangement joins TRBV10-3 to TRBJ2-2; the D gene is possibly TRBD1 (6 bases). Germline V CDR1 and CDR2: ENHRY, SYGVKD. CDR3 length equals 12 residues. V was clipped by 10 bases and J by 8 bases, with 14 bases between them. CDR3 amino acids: CANQQGSGELFF. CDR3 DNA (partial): TGTGCCAACCAACAGGGATCTGGGGAG.

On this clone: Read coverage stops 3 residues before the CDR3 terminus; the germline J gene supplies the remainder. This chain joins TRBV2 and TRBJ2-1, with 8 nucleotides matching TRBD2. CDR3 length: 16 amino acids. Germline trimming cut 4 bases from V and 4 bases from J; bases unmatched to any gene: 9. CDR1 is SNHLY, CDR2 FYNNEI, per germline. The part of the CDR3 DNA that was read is TGTGCCAGCAGTGCCACTAGCGGAACTATATACAATGAG. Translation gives CASSATSGTIYNE. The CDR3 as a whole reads CASSATSGTIYNEQFF.

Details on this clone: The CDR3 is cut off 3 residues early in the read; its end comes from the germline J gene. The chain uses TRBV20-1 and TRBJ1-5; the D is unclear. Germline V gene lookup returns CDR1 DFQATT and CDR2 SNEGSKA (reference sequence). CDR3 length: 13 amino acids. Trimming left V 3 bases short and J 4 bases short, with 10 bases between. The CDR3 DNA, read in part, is TGCAGTGCTAGTGGCTGGGCAAATCAGCCC. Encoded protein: CSASGWANQP. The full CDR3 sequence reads CSASGWANQPQHF.

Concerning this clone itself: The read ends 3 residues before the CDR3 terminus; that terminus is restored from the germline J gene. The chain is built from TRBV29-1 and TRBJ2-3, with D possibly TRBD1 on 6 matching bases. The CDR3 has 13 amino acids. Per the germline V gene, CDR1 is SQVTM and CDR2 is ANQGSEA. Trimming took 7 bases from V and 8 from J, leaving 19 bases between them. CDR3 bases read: TGCAGCGCTCACAGGGTTCCACTCGGTACG. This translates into CSAHRVPLGT. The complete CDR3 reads CSAHRVPLGTQYF.

CDR3 region: CASSAQQGYTGELFF. The DNA read from the CDR3 is TGTGCCAGCAGCGCCCAGCAGGGGTACACCGGGGAG. This chain links TRBV7-3 with TRBJ2-2, with D perhaps matching TRBD1 (6 bases). The read terminates 3 residues before the CDR3 end, so the remaining end is supplied by the germline J gene. The V gene lost 5 bases and the J gene lost 3 bases, with 13 bases spanning the gap. Looked up from germline, CDR1 is SGHTA and CDR2 is FQGTGA. This CDR3 comprises 15 residues.

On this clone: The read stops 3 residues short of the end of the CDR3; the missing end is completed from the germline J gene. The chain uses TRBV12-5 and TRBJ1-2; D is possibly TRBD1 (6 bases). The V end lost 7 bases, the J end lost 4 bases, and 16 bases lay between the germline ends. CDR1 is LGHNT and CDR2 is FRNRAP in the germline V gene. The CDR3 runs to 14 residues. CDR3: CASEGKTGPYGYTF. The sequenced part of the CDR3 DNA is TGTGCTAGTGAGGGAAAGACAGGCCCCTATGGC.

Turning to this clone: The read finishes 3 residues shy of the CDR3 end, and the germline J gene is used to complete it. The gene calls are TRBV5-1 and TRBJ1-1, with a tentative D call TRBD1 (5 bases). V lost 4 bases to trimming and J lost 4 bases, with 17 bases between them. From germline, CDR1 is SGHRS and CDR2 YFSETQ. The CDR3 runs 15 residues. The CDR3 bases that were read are TGCGCCAGCAGCCCGGAGGGACGGGGGGGCACTGAA. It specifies CASSPEGRGGTE. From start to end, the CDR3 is CASSPEGRGGTEAFF.